Listed here are 17 T cell receptor beta chains from one sample, sequenced in a study of T cells in Graves' hyperthyroidism and ophthalmopathy (dated by TCRdb to between 2018 and 2021). Library creation used multiplex PCR. The reads were generated on an Illumina HiSeq 2000. The TCR beta CDR3 regions were amplified from the RNA transcripts. The TCR CDR3 was subjected to a first round of RT-PCR using the HTBI primer set and the Qiagen OneStep RT-PCR kit. The public reads were reprocessed in TCRdb via fastp at Q25 and MiXCR, keeping in-frame beta chains. For every CDR3 protein sequence, its rows merge into one entry that carries the most common genes and DNA. The sample table records under 650,000 distinct CDR3 sequences; 15% to 20% of these occur just once. Around 3.9% of the sample goes to the ten largest clones. The sample consisted of blood. The receptors were gathered from a woman in her twenties or thirties with Graves' hyperthyroidism.

This clonotype appeared many times. The chain couples TRBV13 to TRBJ1-4; no firm D call. CDR3 length: 14 amino acids. V dropped 7 bases and J dropped 0 bases, with 9 bases sitting between them. Germline V CDR1 and CDR2: PRHDT, FYEKMQ (reference sequence). The CDR3, as DNA: TGTGCCAGCACCTTCGGTGCAACTAATGAAAAACTGTTTTTT. As protein: CASTFGATNEKLFF.

This clonotype was picked up many times. DNA for the CDR3: TGTGCCAGCAGCTTGGAGGGCCACACCGGGGAGCTGTTTTTT. It encodes CASSLEGHTGELFF. The V call is TRBV11-1, the J call TRBJ2-2, with D tentatively TRBD2 (6 bases). The CDR3 totals 14 residues. V shed 3 bases and J shed 3 bases, with 8 bases lying between them. The germline gives CDR1 SGHAT, CDR2 FQDESV (reference sequence).

In this sample, this clonotype turned up many times. The chain joins TRBV28 to TRBJ2-7; 9 positions match TRBD1. Germline loops: CDR1 MDHEN, CDR2 SYDVKM. V lost 6 bases, J lost 4 bases, and 10 bases stayed unmatched. The CDR3 consists of 15 residues. The CDR3 coding sequence is TGTGCCAGCAGACTTACGGGGACAGGGATGTACGAGCAGTACTTC. This translates into CASRLTGTGMYEQYF.

This clonotype was detected ten times or more. This rearrangement joins TRBV11-2 to TRBJ2-5; weak D call: TRBD2 (5 bases). The CDR3 sequence is 16 residues long. Between the trimmed V and J ends, which lost 1 base and 2 bases, there was a span of 14 bases. Germline-derived CDR1 and CDR2 are SGHAT and FQNNGV. This CDR3 reads CASSLGTGNTQETQYF. Written as DNA, the CDR3 is TGTGCCAGCAGCTTAGGTACGGGGAACACTCAAGAGACCCAGTACTTC.

This clonotype was seen many times. The chain is built from TRBV13 and TRBJ2-3; 16 nucleotides agree with TRBD2. The CDR3 consists of 18 residues. Germline loops: CDR1 PRHDT, CDR2 FYEKMQ (reference sequence). With V trimmed by 2 bases and J by 2 bases, 4 bases remained unmatched. CDR3 in DNA: TGTGCCAGCAGCTTAACGGGACTAGCGGGAGGGATCACAGATACGCAGTATTTT. This encodes CASSLTGLAGGITDTQYF. The variable domain in full, with the rest retrieved from reference TRBV13 and TRBJ2-3, is AAGVIQSPRHLIKEKRETATLKCYPIPRHDTVYWYQQGPGQDPQFLISFYEKMQSDKGSIPDRFSAQQFSDYHSELNMSSLELGDSALYFCASSLTGLAGGITDTQYFGPGTRLTVL.

This clonotype was recorded a few times. The chain has TRBV20-1 and TRBJ2-1; D tentatively fits TRBD1 or TRBD2 (5 bases each). The CDR3 runs to 15 residues. The V gene lost 5 bases and the J gene lost 1 base, with 15 bases spanning the gap. Per germline, CDR1 DFQATT and CDR2 SNEGSKA (reference sequence). For the CDR3, the DNA is TGCAGTGCTCCCCCGGGACGAAGGTCCTACAATGAGCAGTTCTTC. Its translation is CSAPPGRRSYNEQFF.

The chain employs TRBV7-8 and TRBJ2-7, with 10 positions matching TRBD1. CDR3 length equals 17 residues. The V and J ends lost 4 bases and 5 bases, in that order; junction bases with no gene match: 14. Germline CDR1 is SGHVS and CDR2 is FQNEAQ. The CDR3: CASSSVIGQGGINEQYF. For the CDR3, the DNA is TGTGCCAGCAGCTCAGTAATTGGACAGGGGGGAATAAACGAGCAGTACTTC.

This clonotype was observed at least ten times. This chain joins TRBV28 and TRBJ2-7; D is perhaps TRBD2 (6 bases). V lost 8 bases and J lost 2, with 13 bases in between. This CDR3 region has 13 residues. The germline V gene has CDR1 MDHEN and CDR2 SYDVKM. This chain's CDR3 is CASRKEGTYEQYF. The DNA of the CDR3 is TGTGCCAGCCGGAAGGAGGGAACCTACGAGCAGTACTTC.

This clonotype was detected only a few times. The rearrangement uses TRBV9 and TRBJ1-4; D not certain. Trimming stripped 0 bases from V and 8 bases from J, with 17 bases between. Germline V gene data show CDR1 as SGDLS and CDR2 as YYNGEE. CDR3 length: 16 residues. The CDR3 region is CASSVAEGARREKLFF. The CDR3 nucleotides read TGTGCCAGCAGCGTAGCGGAGGGAGCTAGACGCGAAAAACTGTTTTTT.

This clonotype was picked up many times. The rearrangement uses TRBV5-6 and TRBJ1-5; no reliable D call. The CDR3 covers 13 residues. V was trimmed by 4 bases and J by 4 bases, leaving 9 bases between them. Per the germline V gene, CDR1 is SGHDT and CDR2 is YYEEEE. CDR3 nucleotides: TGTGCCAGCAGCGGACGGAATAATCAGCCCCAGCATTTT. Translated: CASSGRNNQPQHF.

The J gene is TRBJ1-1, the V gene TRBV28; the D gene is possibly TRBD1 (6 bases). V gave up 3 bases and J gave up 4 bases, with 27 bases separating them. The CDR3 contains 19 residues. CDR1 and CDR2 from the germline V gene are MDHEN and SYDVKM. CDR3 sequence: CASSFPVRGGRDGSTEAFF. The DNA for the CDR3 is TGTGCCAGCAGTTTTCCGGTCCGCGGGGGGCGCGATGGTAGCACTGAAGCTTTCTTT.

V usage is TRBV7-2 and J usage is TRBJ2-1, with TRBD2 as a possible D gene (5 bases). The CDR3 spans 15 residues. V was pared by 4 bases and J by 3 bases, with 13 bases between. The germline CDR1 and CDR2 sequences are SGHTA and FQGNSA. The CDR3 loop is CASSSRAGNYNEQFF. DNA for the CDR3: TGTGCCAGCAGCTCCCGGGCCGGGAACTACAATGAGCAGTTCTTC.

This clonotype was seen more than once but under ten times. The J gene is TRBJ2-3, the V gene TRBV6-1; D gene unclear. There are 14 residues in the CDR3. V lost 5 bases and J lost 0, with 9 bases in between. Germline V CDR1 and CDR2: MNHNS, SASEGT. CDR3 residues: CASSYAASTDTQYF. The CDR3 coding sequence is TGTGCCAGCAGTTACGCGGCTAGCACAGATACGCAGTATTTT.

This clonotype occurred many times. The V gene is TRBV28, the J gene TRBJ1-5; D ambiguous. Between the trimmed V and J ends, which lost 5 bases and 3 bases, there was a span of 8 bases. CDR1 MDHEN and CDR2 SYDVKM come from the germline V gene. The CDR3 has 13 amino acids. CDR3 loop: CASSGVLNQPQHF. The CDR3 DNA is TGTGCCAGCAGTGGAGTCCTCAATCAGCCCCAGCATTTT. Looking up the rest from reference TRBV28 and TRBJ1-5 gives the full variable domain: DVKVTQSSRYLVKRTGEKVFLECVQDMDHENMFWYRQDPGLGLRLIYFSYDVKMKEKGDIPEGYSVSREKKERFSLILESASTNQTSMYLCASSGVLNQPQHFGDGTRLSIL.

Comment on this clonotype: Compared with germline, one end of the junction differs, possibly owing to a read error. The chain carries TRBV7-7 and TRBJ1-4, with D unresolved. There are 13 residues in the CDR3. The germline gives CDR1 SSHAT, CDR2 FNYEAQ (reference sequence). The CDR3 region has the DNA TGTGCTAGCAGCTTAGAAAGAGGGAGGAAACTGTTTTTT. This translates into CASSLERGRKLFF.

This clonotype was seen repeatedly, ten times or more. V gene TRBV28 combines with J gene TRBJ1-2; unclear D gene. The length of the CDR3 is 14 residues. Trimming took off 2 bases at V and 2 bases at J, with 9 bases between the two ends. Looked up from germline, CDR1 is MDHEN and CDR2 is SYDVKM. In DNA, the CDR3 is TGTGCCAGCAGTTTAAGGCCCAGGAACTATGGCTACACCTTC. Protein sequence: CASSLRPRNYGYTF.

V gene TRBV2 combines with J gene TRBJ2-7, with TRBD1 matching 12 bases. V shed 4 bases, J shed 6 bases, and the junction held 4 bases outside the gene matches. This CDR3 comprises 14 residues. Germline values: CDR1 SNHLY, CDR2 FYNNEI. The CDR3 sequence: CASSGWDRGLEQYF. DNA of the CDR3: TGTGCCAGCAGTGGGTGGGACAGGGGGCTCGAGCAGTACTTC.